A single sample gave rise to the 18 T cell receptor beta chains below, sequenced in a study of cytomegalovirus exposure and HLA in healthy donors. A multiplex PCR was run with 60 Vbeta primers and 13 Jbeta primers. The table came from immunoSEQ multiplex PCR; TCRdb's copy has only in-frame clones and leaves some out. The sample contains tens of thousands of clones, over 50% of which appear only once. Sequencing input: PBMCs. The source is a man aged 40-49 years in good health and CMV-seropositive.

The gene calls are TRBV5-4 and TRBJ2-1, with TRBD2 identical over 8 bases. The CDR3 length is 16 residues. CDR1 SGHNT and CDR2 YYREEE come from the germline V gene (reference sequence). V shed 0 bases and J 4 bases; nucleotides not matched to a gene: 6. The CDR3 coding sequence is TGTGCCAGCAGCTTGGATACAGCGGGGGCATACAATGAGCAGTTCTTC. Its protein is CASSLDTAGAYNEQFF.

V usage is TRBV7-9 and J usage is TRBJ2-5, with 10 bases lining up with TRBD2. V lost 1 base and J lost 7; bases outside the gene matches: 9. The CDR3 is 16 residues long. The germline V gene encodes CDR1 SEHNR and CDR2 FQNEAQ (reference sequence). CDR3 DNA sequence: TGTGCCAGCAGCTTAGGAGGTAGCGGGGGGCCACGGACCCAGTACTTC. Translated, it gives CASSLGGSGGPRTQYF.

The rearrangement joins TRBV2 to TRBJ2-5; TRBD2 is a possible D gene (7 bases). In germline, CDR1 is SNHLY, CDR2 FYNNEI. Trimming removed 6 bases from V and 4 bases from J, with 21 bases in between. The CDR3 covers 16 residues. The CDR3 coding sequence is TGTGCCAGCAGGGGGGGGCGGGGCGGACCTCGAGAGACCCAGTACTTC. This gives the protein CASRGGRGGPRETQYF.

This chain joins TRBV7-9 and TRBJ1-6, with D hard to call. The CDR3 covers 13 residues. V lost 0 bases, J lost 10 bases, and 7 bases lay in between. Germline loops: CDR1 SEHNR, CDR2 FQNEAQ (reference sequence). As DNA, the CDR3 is TGTGCCAGCAGCTTAGCGTGGCTGTCACCCCTCCACTTT. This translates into CASSLAWLSPLHF.

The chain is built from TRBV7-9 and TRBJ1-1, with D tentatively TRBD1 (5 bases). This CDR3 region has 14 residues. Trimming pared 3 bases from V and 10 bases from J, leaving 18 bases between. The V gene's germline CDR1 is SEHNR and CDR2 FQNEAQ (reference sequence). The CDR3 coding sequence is TGTGCCAGCAGCTTTGTTCAGGGCCACGCCGTAGCTTTCTTT. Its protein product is CASSFVQGHAVAFF.

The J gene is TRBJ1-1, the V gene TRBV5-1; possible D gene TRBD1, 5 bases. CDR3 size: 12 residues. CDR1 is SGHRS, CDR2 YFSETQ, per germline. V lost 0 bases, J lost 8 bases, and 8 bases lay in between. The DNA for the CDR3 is TGCGCCAGCAGCTTGGCGGGGGGGGAAGCTTTCTTT. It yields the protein CASSLAGGEAFF.

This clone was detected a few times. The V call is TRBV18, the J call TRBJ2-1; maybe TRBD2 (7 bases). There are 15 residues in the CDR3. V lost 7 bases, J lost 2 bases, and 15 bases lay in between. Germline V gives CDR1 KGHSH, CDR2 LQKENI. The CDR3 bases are TGTGCCAGCTGCCAGGCGGGGGCCGCCTACAATGAGCAGTTCTTC. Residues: CASCQAGAAYNEQFF.

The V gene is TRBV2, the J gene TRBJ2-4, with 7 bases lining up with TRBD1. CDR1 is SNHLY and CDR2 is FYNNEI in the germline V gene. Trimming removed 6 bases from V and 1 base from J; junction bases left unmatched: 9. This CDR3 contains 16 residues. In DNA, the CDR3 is TGTGCCAGCAGGCTATACAGGGGAGACGCCAAAAACATTCAGTACTTC. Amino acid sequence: CASRLYRGDAKNIQYF.

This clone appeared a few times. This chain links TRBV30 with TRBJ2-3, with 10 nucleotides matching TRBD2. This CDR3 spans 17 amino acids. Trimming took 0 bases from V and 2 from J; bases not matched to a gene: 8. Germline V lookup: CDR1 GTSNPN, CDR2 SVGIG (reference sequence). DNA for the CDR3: TGTGCCTGGAGTGTATTGGGTAGCGGGGGGTACACAGATACGCAGTATTTT. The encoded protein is CAWSVLGSGGYTDTQYF.

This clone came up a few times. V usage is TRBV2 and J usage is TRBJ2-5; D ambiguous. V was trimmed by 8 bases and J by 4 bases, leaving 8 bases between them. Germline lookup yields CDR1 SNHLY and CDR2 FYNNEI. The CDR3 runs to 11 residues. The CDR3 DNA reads TGTGCCAGCCGAGCCGGAGAGACCCAGTACTTC. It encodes CASRAGETQYF.

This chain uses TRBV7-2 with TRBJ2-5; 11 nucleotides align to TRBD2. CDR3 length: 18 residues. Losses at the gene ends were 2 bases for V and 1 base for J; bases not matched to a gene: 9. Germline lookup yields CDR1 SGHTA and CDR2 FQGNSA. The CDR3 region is CASSLLLAGAIIQETQYF. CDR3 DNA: TGTGCCAGCAGCTTACTACTAGCGGGAGCGATAATCCAAGAGACCCAGTACTTC.

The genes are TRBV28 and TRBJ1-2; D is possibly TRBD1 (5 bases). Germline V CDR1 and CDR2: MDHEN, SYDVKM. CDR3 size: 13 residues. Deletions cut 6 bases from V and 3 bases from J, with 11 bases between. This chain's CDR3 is CASRPRDYYGYTF. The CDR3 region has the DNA TGTGCCAGCAGGCCCAGGGATTACTATGGCTACACCTTC.

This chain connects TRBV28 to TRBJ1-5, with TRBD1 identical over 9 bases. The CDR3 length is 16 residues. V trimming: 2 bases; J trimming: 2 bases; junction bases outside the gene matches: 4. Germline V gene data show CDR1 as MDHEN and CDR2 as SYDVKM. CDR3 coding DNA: TGTGCCAGCAGTTTAACAGGGGGCTACGGCAATCAGCCCCAGCATTTT. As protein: CASSLTGGYGNQPQHF.

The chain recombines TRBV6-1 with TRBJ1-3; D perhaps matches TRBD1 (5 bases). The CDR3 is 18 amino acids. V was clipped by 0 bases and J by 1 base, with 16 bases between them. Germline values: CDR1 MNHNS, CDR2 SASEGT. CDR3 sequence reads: CASSEARGSRSSGNTIYF. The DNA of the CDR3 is TGTGCCAGCAGTGAAGCGCGGGGGAGCCGAAGTTCTGGAAACACCATATATTTT.

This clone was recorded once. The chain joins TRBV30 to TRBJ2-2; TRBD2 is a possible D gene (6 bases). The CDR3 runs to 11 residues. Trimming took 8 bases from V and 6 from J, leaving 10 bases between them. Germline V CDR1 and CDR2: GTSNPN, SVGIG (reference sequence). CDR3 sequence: CARGFSGELFF. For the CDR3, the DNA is TGTGCCCGGGGGTTCTCCGGGGAGCTGTTTTTT.

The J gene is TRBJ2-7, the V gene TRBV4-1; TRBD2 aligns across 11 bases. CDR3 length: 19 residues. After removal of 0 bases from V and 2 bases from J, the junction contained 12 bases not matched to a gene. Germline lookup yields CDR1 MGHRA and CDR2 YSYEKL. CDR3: CASSQEGISGGVSAYEQYF. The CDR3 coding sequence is TGCGCCAGCAGCCAAGAAGGGATTAGCGGGGGGGTATCGGCCTACGAGCAGTACTTC.

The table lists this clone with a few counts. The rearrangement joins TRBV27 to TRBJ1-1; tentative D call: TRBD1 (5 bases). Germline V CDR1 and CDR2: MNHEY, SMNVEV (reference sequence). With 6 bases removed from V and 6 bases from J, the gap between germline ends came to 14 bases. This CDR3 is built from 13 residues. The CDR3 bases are TGTGCCAGCAGAGCTACAGGCTCCCCTGAAGCTTTCTTT. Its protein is CASRATGSPEAFF.

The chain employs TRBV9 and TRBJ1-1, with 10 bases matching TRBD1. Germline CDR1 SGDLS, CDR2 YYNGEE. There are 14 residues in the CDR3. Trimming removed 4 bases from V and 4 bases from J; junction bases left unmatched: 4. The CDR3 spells CASSTRTGGTEAFF. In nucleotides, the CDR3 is TGTGCCAGCAGCACCCGGACAGGGGGCACTGAAGCTTTCTTT. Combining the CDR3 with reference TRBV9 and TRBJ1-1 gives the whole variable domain DSGVTQTPKHLITATGQRVTLRCSPRSGDLSVYWYQQSLDQGLQFLIQYYNGEERAKGNILERFSAQQFPDLHSELNLSSLELGDSALYFCASSTRTGGTEAFFGQGTRLTVV.